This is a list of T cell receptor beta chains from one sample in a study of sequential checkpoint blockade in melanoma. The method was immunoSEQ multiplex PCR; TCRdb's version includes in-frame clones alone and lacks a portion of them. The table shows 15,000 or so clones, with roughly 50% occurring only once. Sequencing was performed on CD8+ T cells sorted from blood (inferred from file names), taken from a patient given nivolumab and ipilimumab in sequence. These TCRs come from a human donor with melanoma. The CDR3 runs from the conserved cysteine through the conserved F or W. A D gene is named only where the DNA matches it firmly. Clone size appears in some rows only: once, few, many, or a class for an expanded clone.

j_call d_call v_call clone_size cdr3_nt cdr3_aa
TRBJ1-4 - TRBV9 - TGTGCCAGCAGCGTAGATGGGGGGAATGAAAAACTGTTTTTT CASSVDGGNEKLFF
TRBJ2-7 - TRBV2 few TGTGCCAGCAGTCAGGACTACGAGCAGTACTTC CASSQDYEQYF
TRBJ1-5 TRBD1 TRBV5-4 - TGTGCCAGCAGCCCTCTGACAGGGTCGGGTCATCAGCCCCAGCATTTT CASSPLTGSGHQPQHF
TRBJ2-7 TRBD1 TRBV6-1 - TGTGCCAGCAGTCAGGGGACAGGGGGCTACGAGCAGTACTTC CASSQGTGGYEQYF
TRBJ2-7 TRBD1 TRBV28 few TGTGCCAGCAGAGGGGACAGCTCCTACGAGCAGTACTTC CASRGDSSYEQYF
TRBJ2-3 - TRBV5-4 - TGTGCCAGCAGCGGGGACTTTAGCACAGATACGCAGTATTTT CASSGDFSTDTQYF
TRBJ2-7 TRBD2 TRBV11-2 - TGTGCCAGCAGCGGCGTGGCGGGAGACTACTACGAGCAGTACTTC CASSGVAGDYYEQYF
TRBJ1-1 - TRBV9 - TGTGCCAGCAGCCCCCGGGGTAGGGCAGACTTTGAAGCTTTCTTT CASSPRGRADFEAFF
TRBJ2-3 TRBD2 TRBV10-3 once TGTGCCATCAGTGATCGGTACAGGGGAGTAGCGGGAGTTCTGGATACGCAGTATTTT CAISDRYRGVAGVLDTQYF
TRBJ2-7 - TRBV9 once TGTGCCAGCAGCGTACAATCAGGACAGTCCTACGAGCAGTACTTC CASSVQSGQSYEQYF
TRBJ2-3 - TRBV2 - TGTGCCAGCAGTGAAGGGGACTTGTTAGATACGCAGTATTTT CASSEGDLLDTQYF
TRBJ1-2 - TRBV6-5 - TGTGCCAGCTCTGGGCAGGGTAATTCTTATGGCTACACCTTC CASSGQGNSYGYTF
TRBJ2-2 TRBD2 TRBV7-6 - TGTGCCAGCAGCTTAGTACTAGCGAGATTCACCGGGGAGCTGTTTTTT CASSLVLARFTGELFF
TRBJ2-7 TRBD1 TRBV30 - TGTGCCTCCGATGACGGGACAGGGGGCACCTACGAGCAGTACTTC CASDDGTGGTYEQYF
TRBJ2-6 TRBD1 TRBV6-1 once TGTGCCAGCAGCGAAGGGACAGGGATTTTCGGGGCCAACGTCCTGACTTTC CASSEGTGIFGANVLTF
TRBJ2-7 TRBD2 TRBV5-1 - TGTGCCAGCAGCTTGGCACCCCTAGCGGGGACGGAGCAGTACTTC CASSLAPLAGTEQYF
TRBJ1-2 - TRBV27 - TGTGCCAGCAGGCCCGACTCCAATTCCTATGGCTACACCTTC CASRPDSNSYGYTF
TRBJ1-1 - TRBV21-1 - TGTGCCAGCAGCAAAGAGTATACAGGAGCTTTCTTT CASSKEYTGAFF
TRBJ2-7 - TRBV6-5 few TGTGCCAGCAGTCAGGGGACCAGCCCCTACGAGCAGTACTTC CASSQGTSPYEQYF
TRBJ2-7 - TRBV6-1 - TGTGCCAGCAGTGAAAGCGAAGTCTACGAGCAGTACTTC CASSESEVYEQYF
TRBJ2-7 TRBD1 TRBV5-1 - TGCGCCAGCAGACAAGATGACAGGGCCGCCGGCTACGAGCAGTACTTC CASRQDDRAAGYEQYF
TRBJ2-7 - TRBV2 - TGTGCCAGCGGGGACTCGGGGGTCTACGAGCAGTACTTC CASGDSGVYEQYF
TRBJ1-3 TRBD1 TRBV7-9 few TGTGCCAGCAGCATACTCCAACAGGGGGCGGGAAACACCATATATTTT CASSILQQGAGNTIYF
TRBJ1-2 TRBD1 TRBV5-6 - TGTGCCAGCAGTTATCCCGACAGGGTCCTTCCCTATGGCTACACCTTC CASSYPDRVLPYGYTF
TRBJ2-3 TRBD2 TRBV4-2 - TGTGCCAGCAGCCAAGATCAAGCGGGGGGCACAGATACGCAGTATTTT CASSQDQAGGTDTQYF
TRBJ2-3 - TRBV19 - TGTGCCAGCTCCCGGTGGGTGGGGAGCCCTAGCACAGATACGCAGTATTTT CASSRWVGSPSTDTQYF
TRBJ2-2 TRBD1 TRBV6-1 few TGTGCCAGCAGTGAAGCTGGGACAGATCAGAACACCGGGGAGCTGTTTTTT CASSEAGTDQNTGELFF
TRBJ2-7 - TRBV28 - TGTGCCAGCAGCCAGGTTGTCTACGAGCAGTACTTC CASSQVVYEQYF
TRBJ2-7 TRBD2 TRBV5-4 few TGTGCCAGCAACGAGCGGGGGGCTGACTACGAGCAGTACTTC CASNERGADYEQYF
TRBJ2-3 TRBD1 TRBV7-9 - TGTGCCAGCACGCACAGGGGTTTCACAGATACGCAGTATTTT CASTHRGFTDTQYF
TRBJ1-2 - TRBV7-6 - TGTGCCAGCAGCTTAGGAGTCGACAGGAGAAACTATGGCTACACCTTC CASSLGVDRRNYGYTF
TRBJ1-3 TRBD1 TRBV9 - TGTGCCAGCCAAAAGCAGCCAGGGGGCGTCTCTGGAAACACCATATATTTT CASQKQPGGVSGNTIYF
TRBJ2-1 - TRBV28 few TGTGCCAGCAGTTTCACTGAGTCGTACAATGAGCAGTTCTTC CASSFTESYNEQFF
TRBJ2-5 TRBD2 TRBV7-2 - TGTGCCAGCAGACCGCTAGCGGGGGGGCGGGAGACCCAGTACTTC CASRPLAGGRETQYF
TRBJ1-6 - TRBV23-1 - TGCGCCAGCAGTCAATCGTTCAGGTACAGGGTGGCACCCCTCCACTTT CASSQSFRYRVAPLHF
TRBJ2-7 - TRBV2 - TGTGCCAGCAGTAAATCTCAGGTGGTCTCCTACGAGCAGTACTTC CASSKSQVVSYEQYF
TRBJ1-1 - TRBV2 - TGTGCCAGCAGTGCAGGGTTCTTGAACACTGAAGCTTTCTTT CASSAGFLNTEAFF
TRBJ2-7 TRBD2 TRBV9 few TGTGCCAGCAGCAGTAGCGGGAGGAAGGAGTACGAGCAGTACTTC CASSSSGRKEYEQYF
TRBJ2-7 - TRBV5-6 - TGTGCCAGCAGCCAAGAAGGCGGACAGTCCTACGAGCAGTACTTC CASSQEGGQSYEQYF
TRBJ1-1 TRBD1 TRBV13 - TGTGCCAGCAGCTTAGGCGCTGGGACAGTCACTGAAGCTTTCTTT CASSLGAGTVTEAFF
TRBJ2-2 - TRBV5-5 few TGTGCCAGCAGCCCACACCCCCAGGACACCGGGGAGCTGTTTTTT CASSPHPQDTGELFF
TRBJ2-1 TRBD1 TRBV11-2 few TGTGCCAGCAGCTTAGTCTTTGGGACAGGGGGCGCCTACAATGAGCAGTTCTTC CASSLVFGTGGAYNEQFF
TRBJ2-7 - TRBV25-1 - TGTGCCAGCAGCCTTCCCGAAAACTTATACGAGCAGTACTTC CASSLPENLYEQYF
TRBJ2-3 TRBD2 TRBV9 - TGTGCCAGCAGCAACCTAGCGGTGACAGATACGCAGTATTTT CASSNLAVTDTQYF
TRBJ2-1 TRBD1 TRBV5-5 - TGTGCCAGCGCGTCTACCGGGACAGGTTACAATGAGCAGTTCTTC CASASTGTGYNEQFF
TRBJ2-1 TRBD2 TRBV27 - TGTGCCAGCAGTTTATCTAGCGGGGGATACAATGAGCAGTTCTTC CASSLSSGGYNEQFF
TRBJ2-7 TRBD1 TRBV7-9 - TGTGCCAGCAGCTTAACAGGGGGATTCCATACCGCCTACGAGCAGTACTTC CASSLTGGFHTAYEQYF
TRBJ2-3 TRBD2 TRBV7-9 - TGTGCCAGCAGCGACACTCCGGGACTAGCTGGCACAGATACGCAGTATTTT CASSDTPGLAGTDTQYF
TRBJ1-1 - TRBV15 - TGTGCCACCAGCAGAGGTGAGGGCGACACTGAAGCTTTCTTT CATSRGEGDTEAFF
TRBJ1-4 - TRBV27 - TGTGCCAGCAGTCGACTTTTGGGTACTTTAAATGAAAAACTGTTTTTT CASSRLLGTLNEKLFF